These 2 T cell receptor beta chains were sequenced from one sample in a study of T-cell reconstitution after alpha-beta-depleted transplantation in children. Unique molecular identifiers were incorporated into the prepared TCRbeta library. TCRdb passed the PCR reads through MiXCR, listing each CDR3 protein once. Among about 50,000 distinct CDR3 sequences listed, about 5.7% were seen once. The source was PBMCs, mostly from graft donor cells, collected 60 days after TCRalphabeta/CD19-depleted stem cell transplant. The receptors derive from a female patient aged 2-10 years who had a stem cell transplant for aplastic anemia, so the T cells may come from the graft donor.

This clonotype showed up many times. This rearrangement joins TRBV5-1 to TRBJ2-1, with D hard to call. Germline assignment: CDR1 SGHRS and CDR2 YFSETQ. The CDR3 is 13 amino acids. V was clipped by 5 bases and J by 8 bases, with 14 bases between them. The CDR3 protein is CASRPIPGDEQFF. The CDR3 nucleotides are TGCGCCAGCAGGCCTATACCGGGCGATGAGCAGTTCTTC.

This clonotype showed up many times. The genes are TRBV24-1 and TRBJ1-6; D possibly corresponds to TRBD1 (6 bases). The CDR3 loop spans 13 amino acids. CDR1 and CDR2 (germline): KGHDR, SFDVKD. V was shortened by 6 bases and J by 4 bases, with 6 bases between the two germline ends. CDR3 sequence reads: CATSRGYNSPLHF. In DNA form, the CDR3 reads TGTGCCACCAGTAGGGGGTATAATTCACCCCTCCACTTT.